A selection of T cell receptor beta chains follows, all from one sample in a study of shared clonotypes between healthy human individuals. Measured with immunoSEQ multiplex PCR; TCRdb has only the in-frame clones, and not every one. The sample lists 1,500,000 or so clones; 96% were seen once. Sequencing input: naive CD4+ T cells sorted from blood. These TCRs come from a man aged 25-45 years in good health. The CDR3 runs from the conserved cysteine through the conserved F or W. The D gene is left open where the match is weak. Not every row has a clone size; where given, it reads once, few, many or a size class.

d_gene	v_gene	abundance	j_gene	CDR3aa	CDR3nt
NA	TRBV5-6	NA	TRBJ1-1	CASSIGGREAFF	TGTGCCAGCAGCATCGGGGGGCGAGAAGCTTTCTTT
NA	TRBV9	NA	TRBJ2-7	CASSPLLQGLGEQYF	TGTGCCAGCAGCCCATTACTACAGGGTTTGGGCGAGCAGTACTTC
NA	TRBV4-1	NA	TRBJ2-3	CASSQDGPPATDTQYF	TGCGCCAGCAGCCAAGATGGACCGCCAGCCACAGATACGCAGTATTTT
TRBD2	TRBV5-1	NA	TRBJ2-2	CASSLLAGPTGELFF	TGCGCCAGCAGCTTGCTAGCGGGGCCCACCGGGGAGCTGTTTTTT
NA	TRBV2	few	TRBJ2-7	CASSEESGQYF	TGTGCCAGCAGTGAAGAGTCAGGGCAGTACTTC
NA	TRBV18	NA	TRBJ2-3	CASSPTGANTDTQYF	TGTGCCAGCTCACCGACGGGGGCTAATACAGATACGCAGTATTTT
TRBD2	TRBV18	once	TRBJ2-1	CASSRLAGETVGNEQFF	TGTGCCAGCTCAAGGCTAGCGGGGGAAACTGTGGGCAATGAGCAGTTCTTC
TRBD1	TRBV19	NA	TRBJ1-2	CASSNDRAHGGYTF	TGTGCCAGTAGTAACGACAGGGCGCATGGCGGCTACACCTTC
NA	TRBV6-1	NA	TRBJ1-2	CAVTALLRDYGYTF	TGTGCCGTCACCGCCCTCCTTCGGGACTATGGCTACACCTTC
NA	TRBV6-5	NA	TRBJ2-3	CASSPIGRNTQYF	TGTGCCAGCAGTCCGATTGGAAGGAATACGCAGTATTTT
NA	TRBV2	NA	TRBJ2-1	CASRRGSYNEQFF	TGTGCCAGCAGGCGGGGCTCCTACAATGAGCAGTTCTTC
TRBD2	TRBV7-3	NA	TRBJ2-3	CASSLRSSGRIYTDTQYF	TGTGCCAGCAGCTTAAGGTCTAGCGGGAGAATTTATACAGATACGCAGTATTTT
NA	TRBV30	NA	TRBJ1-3	CAWGRNSPGNTIYF	TGTGCCTGGGGAAGAAATTCTCCTGGAAACACCATATATTTT
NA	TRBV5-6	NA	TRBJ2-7	CASSQTRAMGIYEQYF	TGTGCCAGCAGCCAAACAAGGGCGATGGGGATCTACGAGCAGTACTTC
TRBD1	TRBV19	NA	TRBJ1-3	CASSHLQGTSGNTIYF	TGTGCCAGTAGCCACTTACAGGGGACCTCTGGAAACACCATATATTTT
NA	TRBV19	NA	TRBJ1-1	CASSVGLNTEAFF	TGTGCCAGTAGTGTCGGGTTGAACACTGAAGCTTTCTTT
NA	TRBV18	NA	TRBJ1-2	CASSPAPDGNGYTF	TGTGCCAGCTCACCTGCCCCAGATGGAAATGGCTACACCTTC
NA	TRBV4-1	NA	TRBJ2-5	CASSQDLPVPGFLKTQYF	TGCGCCAGCAGCCAAGATTTGCCTGTTCCAGGGTTTTTAAAGACCCAGTACTTC
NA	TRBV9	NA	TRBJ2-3	CASSERPYQDTQYF	TGTGCCAGCAGCGAACGTCCCTACCAAGATACGCAGTATTTT
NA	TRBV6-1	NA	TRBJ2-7	CASSEGLIASYEQYF	TGTGCCAGCAGTGAAGGGTTGATAGCCTCCTACGAGCAGTACTTC
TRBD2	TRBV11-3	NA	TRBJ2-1	CASSLDRGVFNFNEQFF	TGTGCCAGCAGCTTAGATCGGGGGGTATTCAATTTCAATGAGCAGTTCTTC
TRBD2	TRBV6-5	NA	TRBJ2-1	CASFPGGLPWNEQFF	TGTGCCAGTTTCCCGGGAGGACTACCCTGGAATGAGCAGTTCTTC
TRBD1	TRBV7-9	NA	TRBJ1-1	CASSILGQLTSTEAFF	TGTGCCAGCAGCATCCTGGGACAGTTGACGAGCACTGAAGCTTTCTTT
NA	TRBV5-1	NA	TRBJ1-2	CASSLGLGRNYGYTF	TGCGCCAGCAGCTTGGGACTGGGCAGAAACTATGGCTACACCTTC
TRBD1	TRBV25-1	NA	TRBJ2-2	CASSWTGKNTGELFF	TGTGCCAGCAGTTGGACAGGAAAGAACACCGGGGAGCTGTTTTTT
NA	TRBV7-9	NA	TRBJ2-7	CASSSTPGRGAYEQYF	TGTGCCAGCAGTTCAACCCCAGGGCGAGGGGCCTACGAGCAGTACTTC
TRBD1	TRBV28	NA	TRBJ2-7	CASSRDSGFGYEQYF	TGTGCCAGCAGTAGGGACAGTGGGTTTGGGTACGAGCAGTACTTC
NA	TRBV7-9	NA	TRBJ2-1	CASSLGRGGYNEQFF	TGTGCCAGCAGCTTAGGGAGAGGGGGGTACAATGAGCAGTTCTTC
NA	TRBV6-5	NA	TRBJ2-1	CASSFLGGEQFF	TGTGCCAGCAGTTTCCTGGGGGGTGAGCAGTTCTTC
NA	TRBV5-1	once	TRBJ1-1	CASSLVQAKNTEAFF	TGCGCCAGCAGCTTGGTTCAGGCGAAGAACACTGAAGCTTTCTTT
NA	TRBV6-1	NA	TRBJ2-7	CASSESQPRSGPQYF	TGTGCCAGCAGTGAATCCCAACCACGATCGGGACCGCAGTACTTC
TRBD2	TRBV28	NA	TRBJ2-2	CASSIRLATNTGELFF	TGTGCCAGCAGTATCAGACTAGCGACAAACACCGGGGAGCTGTTTTTT
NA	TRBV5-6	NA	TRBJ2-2	CASSLAGGGELFF	TGTGCCAGCAGCTTGGCCGGCGGAGGGGAGCTGTTTTTT
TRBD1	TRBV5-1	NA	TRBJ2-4	CASSGDREDIQYF	TGCGCCAGCAGCGGGGACAGGGAAGACATTCAGTACTTC
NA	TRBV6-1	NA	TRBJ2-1	CASSDIPSGTKQFF	TGTGCCAGCAGTGATATTCCCTCCGGGACAAAGCAGTTCTTC
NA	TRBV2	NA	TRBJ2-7	CASSEIRRRDSSYEQYF	TGTGCCAGCAGTGAAATCAGGCGGCGGGACAGCTCCTACGAGCAGTACTTC
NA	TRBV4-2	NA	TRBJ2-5	CASSPTGGTQYF	TGTGCCAGCAGCCCCACCGGGGGGACCCAGTACTTC